The clone carrying this TCR beta chain has a handful of counts. This entry is derived from a study of T-cell reconstitution after alpha-beta-depleted transplantation in children. Unique molecular identifiers were built into the TCRbeta library. Via MiXCR, TCRdb re-called the PCR reads, giving one row per CDR3 protein. This table holds some 400,000 distinct CDR3 sequences, around 21% found once. The CDR3 length is 15 residues. Germline V CDR1 and CDR2: MDHEN, SYDVKM. Deletions cut 3 bases from V and 5 bases from J, with 16 bases between. This receptor was obtained from a human donor who donated a stem cell graft to a child with acute myeloid leukemia. V and J are TRBV28 and TRBJ1-2; D is possibly TRBD1 (5 bases). The specimen was PBMCs from the stem cell graft donor, collected from the stem cell graft. CDR3 bases: TGTGCCAGCAGTTTGTGGGGGAGATCGTTGTATGGCTACACCTTC. This codes for CASSLWGRSLYGYTF.